What follows describes a single TCR beta chain. As yet, its antigen is unknown. Libraries were prepared by immunoSEQ multiplex PCR; TCRdb keeps only in-frame clonotypes and omits some of them. The repertoire holds roughly 120,000 clones, with over 85% as singletons. These data are taken from a study of graft-versus-host responses after intestinal transplantation. V lost 4 bases and J 6 bases, leaving 9 bases between the germline ends. The CDR3 runs to 11 residues. CDR1 GTSNPN and CDR2 SVGIG come from the germline V gene (reference sequence). Study-level points and caveats: Early declines in HvG clones that occurred post-transplant were associated with peak circulating GvH clone levels.

The receptor comes from a human donor who received an intestinal transplant. The starting material was unstimulated CD8+ T cells sorted from spleen or lymph node cells, obtained before intestinal transplant. The V and J genes are TRBV30 and TRBJ1-1; D uncertain. The DNA for the CDR3 is TGTGCCTGGAAGGCTGGCTCTGAAGCTTTCTTT. As protein: CAWKAGSEAFF.